The 10 T cell receptor beta chains given below trace back to one sample, sequenced in a study of beta chain features in type 1 diabetes. Reverse transcribing all isolated RNA meant expressed TCRB transcripts were sequenced. Some clones are missing from TCRdb's copy, which holds only in-frame ones; the method was immunoSEQ multiplex PCR. The data contain some 300,000 clones, about 7.8% of them seen just once; the ten biggest clones take up under 1.3%. What was sequenced was central memory CD4+ T cells from blood. The source of these receptors is a woman aged 18 to 35 in good health.

CDR3: CASSVGGGSTDTQYF. The CDR3 nucleotides are TGTGCCAGCAGCGTAGGCGGGGGTTCCACAGATACGCAGTATTTT. This sequence joins TRBV9 and TRBJ2-3, with 7 bases lining up with TRBD2. CDR1 and CDR2 (germline): SGDLS, YYNGEE. The CDR3 is 15 residues long. V trimming: 0 bases; J trimming: 2 bases; junction bases outside the gene matches: 3.

The V call is TRBV6-5, the J call TRBJ2-2; no reliable D call. The V gene's germline CDR1 is MNHEY and CDR2 SVGAGI. The CDR3 runs 16 residues. V was clipped by 0 bases and J by 6 bases, with 14 bases between them. The CDR3 spells CASSYSTAQNSGELFF. CDR3 DNA: TGTGCCAGCAGTTACTCGACGGCCCAAAATTCCGGGGAGCTGTTTTTT.

This chain joins TRBV12-5 and TRBJ1-2; D is unresolved. V lost 1 base to trimming and J lost 2 bases, with 8 bases between them. CDR3 length equals 14 residues. Germline-derived CDR1 and CDR2 are LGHNT and FRNRAP. The CDR3 spells CASGLGGSNYGYTF. The DNA of the CDR3 is TGTGCTAGTGGTTTGGGGGGATCCAACTATGGCTACACCTTC.

The rearrangement links TRBV7-3 to TRBJ2-3, with 8 nucleotides matching TRBD2. Germline assignment: CDR1 SGHTA and CDR2 FQGTGA. This CDR3 has 16 amino acids. V gave up 5 bases and J gave up 4 bases; unmatched junction bases: 11. Here the CDR3 reads CASSPLAGSRADTQYF. CDR3 bases: TGTGCCAGCAGCCCATTAGCGGGGAGTCGGGCAGATACGCAGTATTTT. The whole variable domain, remainder taken from reference TRBV7-3 and TRBJ2-3, is GAGVSQTPSNKVTEKGKYVELRCDPISGHTALYWYRQSLGQGPEFLIYFQGTGAADDSGLPNDRFFAVRPEGSVSTLKIQRTERGDSAVYLCASSPLAGSRADTQYFGPGTRLTVL.

In this sample, this clone turned up a few times. The V and J genes are TRBV30 and TRBJ1-2; 8 positions match TRBD1. The CDR3 is made up of 15 amino acids. V lost 3 bases and J lost 5; bases outside the gene matches: 11. The germline V gene encodes CDR1 GTSNPN and CDR2 SVGIG (reference sequence). The CDR3 loop reads CAWRRGGTGIYGYTF. The CDR3 region has the DNA TGTGCCTGGAGAAGAGGTGGGACAGGAATTTATGGCTACACCTTC.

The V call is TRBV4-3, the J call TRBJ2-5; D may be TRBD2 (5 bases). This CDR3 is built from 12 residues. V was pared by 0 bases and J by 7 bases, with 6 bases between. CDR1 is LGHNA and CDR2 is YSLEER in the germline V gene. In DNA, the CDR3 is TGCGCCAGCAGCCAAGATGAGGGGACCCAGTACTTC. Its translation is CASSQDEGTQYF.

This clone was detected only a few times. This sequence joins TRBV30 and TRBJ1-2; D ambiguous. V shed 1 base and J shed 8 bases, with 8 bases lying between them. This CDR3 contains 11 residues. Germline CDR1 GTSNPN, CDR2 SVGIG (reference sequence). The CDR3 spells CAWSGPGGYTF. For the CDR3, the DNA is TGTGCCTGGAGTGGACCCGGGGGCTACACCTTC.

The chain links TRBV19 to TRBJ2-7; no clear D gene. V gave up 1 base and J gave up 5 bases, with 9 bases separating them. The CDR3 contains 13 residues. CDR1 is LNHDA and CDR2 is SQIVND in the germline V gene (reference sequence). This CDR3 reads CASSIAARHEQYF. In DNA form, the CDR3 reads TGTGCCAGTAGTATAGCGGCCAGACACGAGCAGTACTTC.

This clone was picked up a small number of times. The chain joins TRBV4-3 to TRBJ1-3, with a weak D call TRBD1 (5 bases). The CDR3 consists of 14 residues. CDR1 is LGHNA and CDR2 is YSLEER in the germline V gene. V lost 3 bases, J lost 7 bases, and 13 bases lay in between. The CDR3 spells CASSQQGRSNTIYF. CDR3 in DNA: TGCGCCAGCAGCCAGCAGGGCCGGAGCAACACCATATATTTT.

There are a few counts of this clone. The chain couples TRBV5-4 to TRBJ2-5; D gene ambiguous. V lost 1 base to trimming and J lost 5 bases, with 12 bases between them. CDR3 length equals 14 residues. Germline loops: CDR1 SGHNT, CDR2 YYREEE (reference sequence). The DNA for the CDR3 is TGTGCCAGCAGCTTGTCGGTAGGGTCGGAGACCCAGTACTTC. This translates into CASSLSVGSETQYF.